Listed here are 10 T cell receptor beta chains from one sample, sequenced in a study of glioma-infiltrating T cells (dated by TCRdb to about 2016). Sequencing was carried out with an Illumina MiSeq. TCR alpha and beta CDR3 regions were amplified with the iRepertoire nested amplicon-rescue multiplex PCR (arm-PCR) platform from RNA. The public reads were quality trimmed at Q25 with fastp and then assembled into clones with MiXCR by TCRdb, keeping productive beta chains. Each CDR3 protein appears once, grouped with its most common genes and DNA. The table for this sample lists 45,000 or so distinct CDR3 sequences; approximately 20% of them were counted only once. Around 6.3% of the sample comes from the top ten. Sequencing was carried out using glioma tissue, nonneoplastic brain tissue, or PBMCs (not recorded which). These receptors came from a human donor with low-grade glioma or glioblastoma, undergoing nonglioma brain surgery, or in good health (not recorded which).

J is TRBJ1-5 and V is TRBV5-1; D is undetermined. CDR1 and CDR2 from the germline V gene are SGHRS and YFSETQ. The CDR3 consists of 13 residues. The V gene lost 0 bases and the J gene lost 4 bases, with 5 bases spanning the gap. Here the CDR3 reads CASSLESNQPQHF. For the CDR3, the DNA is TGCGCCAGCAGCTTGGAGTCAAATCAGCCCCAGCATTTT.

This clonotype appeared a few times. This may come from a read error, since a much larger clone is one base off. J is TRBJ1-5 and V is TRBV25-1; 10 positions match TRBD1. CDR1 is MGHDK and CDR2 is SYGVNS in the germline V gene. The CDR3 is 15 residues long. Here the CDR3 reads CAGRGQGKGNQPQHF. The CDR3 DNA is TGTGCCGGCAGGGGACAGGGGAAGGGTAATCAGCCCCAGCATTTT.

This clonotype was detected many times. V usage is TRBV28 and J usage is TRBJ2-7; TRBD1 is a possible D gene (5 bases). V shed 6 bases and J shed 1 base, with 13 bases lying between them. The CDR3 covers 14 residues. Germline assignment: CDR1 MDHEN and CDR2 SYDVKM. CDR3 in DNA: TGTGCCAGCAGCCTACAGGTTTTTTCCTACGAGCAGTACTTC. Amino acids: CASSLQVFSYEQYF. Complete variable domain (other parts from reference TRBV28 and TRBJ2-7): DVKVTQSSRYLVKRTGEKVFLECVQDMDHENMFWYRQDPGLGLRLIYFSYDVKMKEKGDIPEGYSVSREKKERFSLILESASTNQTSMYLCASSLQVFSYEQYFGPGTRLTVT.

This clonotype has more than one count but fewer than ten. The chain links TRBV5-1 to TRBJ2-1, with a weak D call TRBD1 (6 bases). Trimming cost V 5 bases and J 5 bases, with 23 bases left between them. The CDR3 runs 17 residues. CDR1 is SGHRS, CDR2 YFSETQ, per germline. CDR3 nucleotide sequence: TGCGCCAGCAGTCCGGGGTCCTCACCCAGGGGAAACAATGAGCAGTTCTTC. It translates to CASSPGSSPRGNNEQFF.

The CDR3: CASSPPVKGQGVNNEQFF. The CDR3 DNA reads as TGTGCCAGCTCACCACCGGTGAAGGGACAGGGGGTAAACAATGAGCAGTTCTTC. The chain carries TRBV18 and TRBJ2-1, with 11 bases aligning to TRBD1. This CDR3 region has 18 residues. Germline values: CDR1 KGHSH, CDR2 LQKENI. Unmatched junction bases numbered 9, after V lost 0 bases and J lost 5 bases.

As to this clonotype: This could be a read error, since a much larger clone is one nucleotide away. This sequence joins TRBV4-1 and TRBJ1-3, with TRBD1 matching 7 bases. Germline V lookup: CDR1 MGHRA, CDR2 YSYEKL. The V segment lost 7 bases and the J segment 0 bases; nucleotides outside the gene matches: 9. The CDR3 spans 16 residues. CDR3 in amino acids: CASNQPGTASGNTIYF. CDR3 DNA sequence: TGCGCCAGCAACCAGCCCGGGACAGCCTCTGGAAACACCATATATTTT.

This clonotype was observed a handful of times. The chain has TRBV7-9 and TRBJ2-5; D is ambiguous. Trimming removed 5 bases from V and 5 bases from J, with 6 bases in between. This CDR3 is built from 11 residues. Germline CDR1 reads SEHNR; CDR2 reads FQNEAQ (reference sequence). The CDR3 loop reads CASSARETQYF. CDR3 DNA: TGTGCCAGCAGCGCGAGGGAGACCCAGTACTTC.

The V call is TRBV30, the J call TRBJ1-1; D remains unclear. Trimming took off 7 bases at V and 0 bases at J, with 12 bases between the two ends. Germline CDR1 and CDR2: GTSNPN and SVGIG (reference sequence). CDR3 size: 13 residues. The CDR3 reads CASRITLNTEAFF. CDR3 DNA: TGTGCCTCGAGGATCACCTTGAACACTGAAGCTTTCTTT. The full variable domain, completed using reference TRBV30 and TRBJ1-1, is SQTIHQWPATLVQPVGSPLSLECTVEGTSNPNLYWYRQAAGRGLQLLFYSVGIGQISSEVPQNLSASRPQDRQFILSSKKLLLSDSGFYLCASRITLNTEAFFGQGTRLTVV.

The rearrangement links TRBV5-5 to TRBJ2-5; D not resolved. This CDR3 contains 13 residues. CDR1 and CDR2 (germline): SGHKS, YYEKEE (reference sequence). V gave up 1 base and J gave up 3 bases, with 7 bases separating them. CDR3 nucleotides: TGTGCCAGCAGCTTGTACAGTAAAGAGACCCAGTACTTC. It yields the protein CASSLYSKETQYF.

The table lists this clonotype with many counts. The CDR3 loop is CSAREEVGSPRRNTIYF. CDR3 bases: TGCAGTGCTAGAGAGGAGGTGGGGAGTCCCCGACGAAACACCATATATTTT. The J gene is TRBJ1-3, the V gene TRBV20-1; unclear D gene. This CDR3 has 17 residues. Germline CDR1 DFQATT, CDR2 SNEGSKA (reference sequence). The V gene lost 0 bases and the J gene lost 5 bases, with 20 bases spanning the gap.